The rows below give T cell receptor beta chains drawn from one sample of a study of STAT5B mutations in CD4+ large granular lymphocyte leukemia. Generated by immunoSEQ multiplex PCR, the TCRdb table keeps only in-frame clones and is missing some. The table lists about 24,000 clones, about two thirds of them singletons. Sequencing was performed on CD4+ T cells from blood buffy coats. The receptors were sampled from a human donor in good health. The CDR3 runs from the conserved cysteine through the conserved F or W. The order of the fields is J gene, D gene, clone size, V gene, CDR3 protein, CDR3 DNA. D genes are given only for firm matches. Expanded clones are given a class, and other clones once, few, many or no size at all.

j_call: TRBJ1-1; d_call: .; clone_size: .; v_call: TRBV5-1; cdr3_aa: CASSLGGSLNTEAFF; cdr3_nt: TGCGCCAGCAGCTTGGGGGGGAGTCTGAACACTGAAGCTTTCTTT
j_call: TRBJ2-7; d_call: .; clone_size: .; v_call: TRBV6-1; cdr3_aa: CASSDGESGPHYEQYF; cdr3_nt: TGTGCCAGCAGTGATGGGGAAAGCGGACCCCACTACGAGCAGTACTTC
j_call: TRBJ1-3; d_call: .; clone_size: .; v_call: TRBV2; cdr3_aa: CASSEGLYSGNTIYF; cdr3_nt: TGTGCCAGCAGTGAGGGTTTATACTCTGGAAACACCATATATTTT
j_call: TRBJ1-5; d_call: TRBD1; clone_size: few; v_call: TRBV7-2; cdr3_aa: CASSQQGGSNQPQHF; cdr3_nt: TGTGCCAGCAGCCAACAGGGGGGAAGCAATCAGCCCCAGCATTTT
j_call: TRBJ1-1; d_call: .; clone_size: .; v_call: TRBV28; cdr3_aa: CATSGPGNTEAFF; cdr3_nt: TGTGCCACCAGCGGCCCCGGGAACACTGAAGCTTTCTTT
j_call: TRBJ2-5; d_call: TRBD2; clone_size: .; v_call: TRBV2; cdr3_aa: CASSRTSGGANQETQYF; cdr3_nt: TGTGCCAGCAGTAGGACTAGCGGGGGTGCTAATCAAGAGACCCAGTACTTC
j_call: TRBJ2-5; d_call: .; clone_size: .; v_call: TRBV7-3; cdr3_aa: CASSPKGDLQETQYF; cdr3_nt: TGTGCCAGCAGCCCCAAGGGGGACCTGCAAGAGACCCAGTACTTC
j_call: TRBJ2-3; d_call: TRBD1; clone_size: .; v_call: TRBV5-1; cdr3_aa: CASSLAGQGASNTQYF; cdr3_nt: TGCGCCAGCAGCTTGGCTGGACAGGGGGCGAGTAATACGCAGTATTTT
j_call: TRBJ1-1; d_call: TRBD1; clone_size: .; v_call: TRBV11-2; cdr3_aa: CASSLGLDRANTEAFF; cdr3_nt: TGTGCCAGCAGCTTAGGGCTAGACAGGGCGAACACTGAAGCTTTCTTT
j_call: TRBJ1-1; d_call: TRBD1; clone_size: once; v_call: TRBV18; cdr3_aa: CASSNQGAGTEAFF; cdr3_nt: TGTGCCAGCTCAAACCAGGGGGCCGGGACTGAAGCTTTCTTT
j_call: TRBJ1-1; d_call: .; clone_size: .; v_call: TRBV11-3; cdr3_aa: CASSLAGQLGEAFF; cdr3_nt: TGTGCCAGCAGCTTAGCTGGTCAGTTGGGTGAAGCTTTCTTT
j_call: TRBJ2-5; d_call: .; clone_size: .; v_call: TRBV7-6; cdr3_aa: CASSPSQVGGTQYF; cdr3_nt: TGTGCCAGCAGCCCCAGTCAGGTCGGGGGGACCCAGTACTTC
j_call: TRBJ1-4; d_call: .; clone_size: .; v_call: TRBV6-6; cdr3_aa: CASSYSGGKGEKLFF; cdr3_nt: TGTGCCAGCAGTTACTCGGGGGGGAAGGGCGAAAAACTGTTTTTT
j_call: TRBJ2-7; d_call: .; clone_size: .; v_call: TRBV18; cdr3_aa: CASSLSGGILTEEQYF; cdr3_nt: TGTGCCAGCTCACTGTCCGGGGGCATCTTAACTGAGGAGCAGTACTTC
j_call: TRBJ1-3; d_call: .; clone_size: few; v_call: TRBV6-5; cdr3_aa: CASSRWGRGNTIYF; cdr3_nt: TGTGCCAGCAGCCGATGGGGGCGAGGAAACACCATATATTTT
j_call: TRBJ1-5; d_call: TRBD1; clone_size: few; v_call: TRBV7-9; cdr3_aa: CASSRGTDQPQHF; cdr3_nt: TGTGCCAGCAGCCGAGGGACAGACCAGCCCCAGCATTTT
j_call: TRBJ2-7; d_call: .; clone_size: .; v_call: TRBV4-2; cdr3_aa: CASSQGLGSYEQYF; cdr3_nt: TGTGCCAGCAGCCAAGGGTTGGGCTCCTACGAGCAGTACTTC
j_call: TRBJ2-7; d_call: TRBD1; clone_size: once; v_call: TRBV9; cdr3_aa: CASDVPGQGSYEQYF; cdr3_nt: TGTGCCAGCGACGTGCCGGGACAGGGGTCCTACGAGCAGTACTTC
j_call: TRBJ2-7; d_call: TRBD2; clone_size: .; v_call: TRBV18; cdr3_aa: CASSPPRSGTALYF; cdr3_nt: TGTGCCAGCTCACCACCCCGCAGCGGGACGGCGCTGTACTTC
j_call: TRBJ2-5; d_call: TRBD2; clone_size: .; v_call: TRBV28; cdr3_aa: CASTPGLGGKETQYF; cdr3_nt: TGTGCCAGCACCCCGGGACTAGGTGGGAAGGAGACCCAGTACTTC
j_call: TRBJ2-5; d_call: TRBD2; clone_size: .; v_call: TRBV5-4; cdr3_aa: CASSSVLAGGRETQYF; cdr3_nt: TGTGCCAGCAGCTCGGTACTAGCGGGGGGGCGGGAGACCCAGTACTTC
j_call: TRBJ2-2; d_call: .; clone_size: .; v_call: TRBV20-1; cdr3_aa: CSARNTGELFF; cdr3_nt: TGCAGTGCTAGAAACACCGGGGAGCTGTTTTTT
j_call: TRBJ2-7; d_call: .; clone_size: .; v_call: TRBV11-2; cdr3_aa: CASSLASLAEQYF; cdr3_nt: TGTGCCAGCAGCTTAGCATCACTAGCCGAGCAGTACTTC
j_call: TRBJ1-1; d_call: TRBD1; clone_size: .; v_call: TRBV6-4; cdr3_aa: CASSVTGGTEAFF; cdr3_nt: TGTGCCAGCAGTGTCACAGGGGGAACTGAAGCTTTCTTT
j_call: TRBJ1-1; d_call: .; clone_size: few; v_call: TRBV7-9; cdr3_aa: CASSPQVEAFF; cdr3_nt: TGTGCCAGCAGCCCGCAAGTTGAAGCTTTCTTT
j_call: TRBJ2-3; d_call: .; clone_size: .; v_call: TRBV18; cdr3_aa: CASSPSRGKSTDTQYF; cdr3_nt: TGTGCCAGCTCACCATCGAGGGGCAAAAGCACAGATACGCAGTATTTT
j_call: TRBJ1-2; d_call: .; clone_size: .; v_call: TRBV30; cdr3_aa: CAWSLRRTGYYGYTF; cdr3_nt: TGTGCCTGGAGTCTGCGACGAACAGGGTACTATGGCTACACCTTC
j_call: TRBJ1-4; d_call: .; clone_size: .; v_call: TRBV6-1; cdr3_aa: CASSFMGGVKLFF; cdr3_nt: TGTGCCAGCAGTTTTATGGGGGGCGTAAAACTGTTTTTT
j_call: TRBJ2-2; d_call: TRBD1; clone_size: .; v_call: TRBV6-6; cdr3_aa: CASIPQGAGELFF; cdr3_nt: TGTGCCAGCATCCCCCAGGGGGCCGGGGAGCTGTTTTTT
j_call: TRBJ2-3; d_call: .; clone_size: .; v_call: TRBV18; cdr3_aa: CASSPYTTDTQYF; cdr3_nt: TGTGCCAGCTCACCTTACACGACAGATACGCAGTATTTT
j_call: TRBJ2-6; d_call: TRBD1; clone_size: .; v_call: TRBV30; cdr3_aa: CAWSRLAGGRFWSGANVLTF; cdr3_nt: TGTGCCTGGAGTCGTCTGGCAGGGGGTCGATTTTGGTCTGGGGCCAACGTCCTGACTTTC
j_call: TRBJ2-4; d_call: .; clone_size: .; v_call: TRBV11-2; cdr3_aa: CASSFPGLAKNIQYF; cdr3_nt: TGTGCCAGCAGCTTTCCCGGGCTAGCCAAAAACATTCAGTACTTC
j_call: TRBJ2-4; d_call: .; clone_size: .; v_call: TRBV28; cdr3_aa: CASREQNIQYF; cdr3_nt: TGTGCCAGCAGGGAGCAAAACATTCAGTACTTC
j_call: TRBJ1-5; d_call: .; clone_size: few; v_call: TRBV7-9; cdr3_aa: CASSLAPRGPQHF; cdr3_nt: TGTGCCAGCAGCTTAGCGCCGCGGGGGCCCCAGCATTTT
j_call: TRBJ1-1; d_call: .; clone_size: few; v_call: TRBV6-1; cdr3_aa: CASRPGDGRAEAFF; cdr3_nt: TGTGCCAGCAGGCCAGGGGATGGCCGGGCTGAAGCTTTCTTT
j_call: TRBJ2-3; d_call: TRBD2; clone_size: once; v_call: TRBV18; cdr3_aa: CASSSYWTRGTDTQYF; cdr3_nt: TGTGCCAGCTCCTCCTACTGGACTAGAGGTACAGATACGCAGTATTTT
j_call: TRBJ1-5; d_call: .; clone_size: .; v_call: TRBV5-8; cdr3_aa: CASRSEQGLPNQPQHF; cdr3_nt: TGTGCCAGCAGGTCCGAACAGGGTTTACCCAATCAGCCCCAGCATTTT
j_call: TRBJ1-5; d_call: TRBD1; clone_size: few; v_call: TRBV6-8; cdr3_aa: CASSNVRDRGGNQPQHF; cdr3_nt: TGTGCCAGCAGTAACGTCCGGGACAGGGGCGGCAATCAGCCCCAGCATTTT
j_call: TRBJ2-1; d_call: .; clone_size: few; v_call: TRBV7-9; cdr3_aa: CASSPQGGDSEQFF; cdr3_nt: TGTGCCAGCAGCCCACAAGGGGGGGACAGTGAGCAGTTCTTC
j_call: TRBJ2-5; d_call: TRBD2; clone_size: .; v_call: TRBV2; cdr3_aa: CASIAGGPEETQYF; cdr3_nt: TGTGCCAGCATTGCGGGGGGGCCAGAAGAGACCCAGTACTTC
j_call: TRBJ1-4; d_call: .; clone_size: .; v_call: TRBV19; cdr3_aa: CASSSSGTVNEKLFF; cdr3_nt: TGTGCCAGTAGTTCATCCGGGACGGTTAATGAAAAACTGTTTTTT
j_call: TRBJ1-1; d_call: .; clone_size: few; v_call: TRBV6-5; cdr3_aa: CASSYSIGEGVTEAFF; cdr3_nt: TGTGCCAGCAGTTACTCGATTGGGGAGGGGGTCACTGAAGCTTTCTTT
j_call: TRBJ1-6; d_call: .; clone_size: .; v_call: TRBV2; cdr3_aa: CASSGSAHSYLPLHF; cdr3_nt: TGTGCCAGCAGTGGTTCAGCTCACAGCTATTTACCCCTCCACTTT